Presented here are 9 T cell receptor beta chains from one specimen sequenced in a study of patients and donors after allogeneic stem cell transplantation. A single record per CDR3 protein comes from TCRdb applying MiXCR to the RT-PCR reads. The table has some 880,000 distinct CDR3 sequences, about a sixth seen once. The sequenced sample was blood, either unsorted or a sorted T cell fraction (not recorded which). These receptors were taken from a human donor who was either an allogeneic HSCT recipient or a stem cell or donor lymphocyte infusion donor (not recorded which). It is not recorded whose cells these are; they may come from a transplant donor.

This clonotype has a handful of counts. J is TRBJ2-5 and V is TRBV5-1, with a tentative D call TRBD2 (5 bases). CDR1 is SGHRS, CDR2 YFSETQ, per germline. The CDR3 extends over 15 amino acids. Trimming removed 4 bases at V and 2 bases at J, with 15 bases between. The CDR3 here is CASSPRGLDQETQYF. CDR3 in DNA: TGCGCCAGCAGCCCCCGAGGGCTTGATCAAGAGACCCAGTACTTC.

This clonotype was recorded a few times. The chain has TRBV6-5 and TRBJ1-1; D might be TRBD1 (5 bases). Germline assignment: CDR1 MNHEY and CDR2 SVGAGI. The CDR3 sequence is 16 residues long. The germline V and J ends were trimmed by 2 bases and 1 base, with 14 bases remaining between them. The CDR3 nucleotides read TGTGCCAGCAGTTACCTCCCCGGGGCCAGGAACACTGAAGCTTTCTTT. Amino acids: CASSYLPGARNTEAFF.

The table lists this clonotype with a few counts. The V gene is TRBV12-3 or TRBV12-4, the J gene TRBJ1-2; tentatively, D is TRBD1 (5 bases). The CDR3 is 13 residues long. V was trimmed by 4 bases and J by 4 bases, leaving 10 bases between them. CDR3 amino acids: CASSSRDGYGYTF. The CDR3, as DNA: TGTGCCAGCAGTTCCAGGGATGGCTATGGCTACACCTTC.

This clonotype appeared a few times. V is TRBV4-3 and J is TRBJ2-7; tentatively, D is TRBD2 (5 bases). V shed 0 bases and J shed 4 bases, with 13 bases lying between them. CDR3 length: 15 residues. Germline V gene data show CDR1 as LGHNA and CDR2 as YSLEER. CDR3 DNA: TGCGCCAGCAGCCAAGATGGAGGAGGCCCATACGAGCAGTACTTC. Amino acid sequence: CASSQDGGGPYEQYF.

J is TRBJ1-5 and V is TRBV6-2 or TRBV6-3; 7 bases are shared with TRBD1. Germline CDR1 reads MNHEY; CDR2 reads SVGEGT. The V gene end was trimmed by 5 bases and the J gene end by 1 base; junction bases not matched to a gene: 5. The CDR3 is 15 amino acids. The CDR3 nucleotides are TGTGCCAGCAGTACAAACAGGGGAAGCAATCAGCCCCAGCATTTT. This gives the protein CASSTNRGSNQPQHF.

The CDR3 DNA sequence: TGCAGCGTTAACAAGGGCGACTCTGGAAACACCATATATTTT. Encoded protein: CSVNKGDSGNTIYF. The chain has TRBV29-1 and TRBJ1-3, with no clear D. The CDR3 extends over 14 amino acids. V was trimmed by 5 bases and J by 0 bases, leaving 11 bases between them. Germline V gene data show CDR1 as SQVTM and CDR2 as ANQGSEA.

This clonotype turned up a few times. This sequence joins TRBV25-1 and TRBJ1-1; the match to TRBD1 covers 7 bases. Germline lookup yields CDR1 MGHDK and CDR2 SYGVNS. V dropped 3 bases and J dropped 8; count of bases not matched to a gene: 9. The CDR3 is made up of 14 amino acids. The CDR3, as DNA: TGTGCCAGCAGTGAGAATATGGCAGGGGGAGAAGCTTTCTTT. Amino acid sequence: CASSENMAGGEAFF.

This clonotype has ten or more counts. This chain joins TRBV12-3 or TRBV12-4 and TRBJ2-3, with D possibly being TRBD1 (6 bases). This CDR3 is built from 15 residues. Trimming shortened V by 2 bases and J by 4 bases, and 13 bases separated the two germline ends. CDR3 amino acids: CASSLSDRRSDTQYF. CDR3 bases: TGTGCCAGCAGTTTAAGTGACAGGCGTTCAGATACGCAGTATTTT.

This chain connects TRBV7-9 to TRBJ2-5; TRBD2 agrees at 11 bases. In germline, CDR1 is SEHNR, CDR2 FQNEAQ (reference sequence). After removal of 5 bases from V and 4 bases from J, the junction contained 6 bases not matched to a gene. The CDR3 is made up of 15 amino acids. The CDR3 reads CASSPGTSGPETQYF. The CDR3 nucleotides read TGTGCCAGCAGCCCCGGGACTAGCGGTCCAGAGACCCAGTACTTC. The whole variable domain, filled in from reference TRBV7-9 and TRBJ2-5, reads DTGVSQNPRHKITKRGQNVTFRCDPISEHNRLYWYRQTLGQGPEFLTYFQNEAQLEKSRLLSDRFSAERPKGSFSTLEIQRTEQGDSAMYLCASSPGTSGPETQYFGPGTRLLVL.